The rows below give T cell receptor beta chains drawn from one sample of a study of early T cells in non-severe SARS-CoV-2 infection. TCRdb fed the 5' RACE reads into MiXCR, producing one record per CDR3 protein. This table has around 33,000 distinct CDR3 sequences, about 6% appearing once. Material for sequencing was whole blood. The origin of the receptors is an adult who was a healthcare worker with PCR-confirmed SARS-CoV-2 infection or an uninfected control (not recorded which). Both conserved end residues are part of each CDR3.

v_call cdr3_aa
TRBV7-9 CASSRGTEFEAFF
TRBV4-3 CASSQGRNFGNTIYF
TRBV28 CASSPDGAGYGYTF
TRBV12-3/TRBV12-4 CASSPGQGASEQYF
TRBV5-6 CASSLRIDTQYF
TRBV18 CASSQTETSYEQYF
TRBV27 CASRFNQPQHF
TRBV29-1 CSAKQDPNTEAFF
TRBV20-1 CSAGRQGNQPQHF
TRBV28 CASTKLSGEEGEKLFF
TRBV27 CASSFLGQGRTGELFF
TRBV4-3 CASSQEIRHTEAFF
TRBV20-1 CSARSKQSSLRYEQYF
TRBV6-1 CASTLGPTFYEQYF
TRBV12-3/TRBV12-4 CASSFASYEQYF
TRBV11-2 CASSLAWTIDGYTF
TRBV9 CASSAGPDNEKLFF
TRBV20-1 CSASESGPISPLHF
TRBV12-3/TRBV12-4 CASSSPLAGVADTQYF
TRBV11-2 CASTRLAGVLSSYNEQFF
TRBV2 CASRIQQTGELFF
TRBV4-3 CASSQASGGASAYEQYF
TRBV24-1 CATSDRDGLAKNIQYF
TRBV28 CASYSRGRGTEAFF
TRBV2 CASRREGQSNQPQHF
TRBV3-1 CASSSRARGTEAFF
TRBV30 CAWTRDTNEKLFF
TRBV20-1 CSARPSPPYEQYF
TRBV5-4 CASSLLAEETQYF
TRBV15 CATSTPPDRGHLSGNTIYF
TRBV6-2/TRBV6-3 CASTSPLEAFF
TRBV20-1 CSAPRQEKLFF
TRBV7-8 CASSSPLGSYNEQFF
TRBV11-2 CASMNRGIQYF
TRBV5-1 CASSITGTVNTEAFF
TRBV28 CASSLGTGPNYGYTF
TRBV7-2 CASSLQPTVNSPLHF
TRBV10-3 CAISESTRGRTDTQYF
TRBV30 CAWRPRDRANTEAFF
TRBV4-3 CASSQDNDRGYTGELFF